This T cell receptor (beta chain) was sequenced in a study of T-cell memory formation after mild COVID-19. General study findings and limits: Some responding clones appeared in pre-infection memory, suggesting cross-reactive memory joined. Second-wave clones reaching peak frequency on day 37 lacked confirmed SARS-CoV-2 specificity. Day 15 to 85 contracting clones showed balanced CD4/CD8; later expanders leaned CD4+.

The V and J ends lost 4 bases and 8 bases respectively, with 14 bases between them. The germline gives CDR1 ENHRY, CDR2 SYGVKD. The CDR3 is 13 residues long. With constant-segment primers, 5'RACE yielded cDNA libraries of TCR alpha and TCR beta that carried sample barcodes and UMIs. TCRdb re-called the 5' RACE reads with MiXCR, one entry per CDR3 protein. This sample yields approximately 400,000 distinct CDR3 sequences, of which approximately 19% are seen a single time; 20% to 25% belongs to the top ten. About this clonotype itself: The antigen is undetermined.

Sequenced input: PBMCs or a T cell subset sorted from them (not recorded which). This sequence was found in a man younger than 35 who had mild COVID-19 (a few samples of this study predate the infection). Cell type and time point are not known. This chain joins TRBV10-3 and TRBJ1-1, with TRBD1 as a possible D gene (6 bases). The CDR3 sequence is CAISVMRGREAFF. CDR3 bases: TGTGCCATCAGTGTAATGAGGGGGAGGGAAGCTTTCTTT.